This TCR beta chain stems from a study of blood T cell repertoires in COVID-19. Profiled with immunoSEQ multiplex PCR; TCRdb holds only in-frame clones, not every one. Of some 200,000 clones listed, 81% are singletons. Enrollees, about 18 to 95 years old, lived in 20 to 25 US areas. CDR3 length equals 13 residues. The ends were cut back, 5 bases at V and 1 base at J, with 8 bases in the middle. From germline, CDR1 is SGHTA and CDR2 FQGNSA. This receptor was taken from a woman aged 45-60 years with acute COVID-19. The chain links TRBV7-2 to TRBJ1-1; no reliable D call. Sequencing was done on a sample of PBMCs or T cells enriched from blood (not recorded which). The CDR3 loop is CASSDFRNTEAFF. The CDR3 DNA reads TGTGCCAGCAGCGACTTCAGGAACACTGAAGCTTTCTTT.